This TCR beta chain was identified during a study of cytomegalovirus exposure and HLA in healthy donors. Study findings and constraints: Many donors shared some public TCRs, even though most TCR sequences were rare.

The assay was immunoSEQ multiplex PCR, and TCRdb's table has in-frame clones only and misses some. The data hold approximately 160,000 clones, with roughly nine tenths observed a single time. After removal of 4 bases from V and 4 bases from J, the junction contained 6 bases not matched to a gene. CDR3 size: 15 residues. The germline gives CDR1 KGHSH, CDR2 LQKENI. On this clone: Its antigen is unidentified.

J is TRBJ2-7 and V is TRBV18, with 11 positions matching TRBD1. This TCR was recovered from a man aged 18 to 30 in good health and CMV-seropositive. The sample taken for sequencing was PBMCs. CDR3 in amino acids: CASSLGTGGGYEQYF. The CDR3, as DNA: TGTGCCAGCTCACTCGGGACAGGGGGAGGTTACGAGCAGTACTTC.